The entry that follows covers one TCR beta chain sequence. The antigen remains undetermined. TCRdb used MiXCR to reprocess the reads, holding one entry per CDR3 protein. There are about 140,000 distinct CDR3 sequences in the sample; roughly a third occur only once, and roughly 47% lies in the top ten. Trimming left V 4 bases short and J 6 bases short, with 12 bases between. Germline-derived CDR1 and CDR2 are MGHRA and YSYEKL. The CDR3 consists of 13 residues. The data were obtained in a study of T cell repertoires in cytomegalovirus infection. Background on the study: Matching HLA type and CMV infection were both indicated by public TCR beta signatures. General study points: There were carriers of CMV plus the relevant HLA, and cumulative public TCR beta family frequency identified them. There were HLA-C-restricted CMV-specific TCR beta clonotypes dominating the ex vivo response.

The chain couples TRBV4-1 to TRBJ1-2; maybe TRBD1 (5 bases). The clonotype was recovered from a human donor in good health (CMV status not recorded). Some clones in this sample may be carry-over from other donors' samples. Sequenced material: CD8+ T cells from cultured PBMCs, taken from culture after CMV antigen stimulation. This CDR3 reads CASSLVGEDGYTF. The CDR3 bases are TGCGCCAGCAGCCTGGTGGGGGAAGATGGCTACACCTTC.